The 9 T cell receptor beta chains reported below all come from one sample, sequenced in a study of T cell repertoires in cytomegalovirus infection. MiXCR, applied by TCRdb to the reads, yields one record per CDR3 protein. The sample carries over 250,000 distinct CDR3 sequences, about 23% recorded once. The source material was PBMCs. These receptors were collected from a human donor in good health (CMV status not recorded). Some clones in this sample may be carry-over from other donors' samples.

This clonotype was recorded many times. V usage is TRBV4-1 and J usage is TRBJ2-7, with 9 bases identical to TRBD2. The CDR3 covers 18 residues. The germline V gene encodes CDR1 MGHRA and CDR2 YSYEKL. Unmatched junction bases numbered 16, after V lost 1 base and J lost 6 bases. This CDR3 is CASSQVIAAGGPLGEQYF. CDR3 bases: TGCGCCAGCAGCCAAGTAATCGCCGCGGGAGGGCCCCTAGGCGAGCAGTACTTC.

DNA for the CDR3: TGTGCCTGGAGTGGTAGGGGGCTCGGCTATGGCTACACCTTC. Amino acid sequence: CAWSGRGLGYGYTF. The gene calls are TRBV30 and TRBJ1-2, with 7 bases identical to TRBD1. The CDR3 runs to 14 residues. Trimming at V came to 1 base and at J to 4 bases, leaving 6 bases not matched to a gene. Germline V gives CDR1 GTSNPN, CDR2 SVGIG (reference sequence).

This chain links TRBV7-2 with TRBJ1-2, with TRBD1 identical over 7 bases. V lost 1 base, J lost 8 bases, and 7 bases stayed unmatched. The CDR3 length is 14 residues. The germline V gene encodes CDR1 SGHTA and CDR2 FQGNSA. The CDR3 loop reads CASSLDRGQRGYTF. As DNA, the CDR3 is TGTGCCAGCAGCTTAGATAGGGGGCAGAGGGGCTACACCTTC.

This clonotype was recorded a few times. The J gene is TRBJ2-1, the V gene TRBV20-1, with D unclear. V was clipped by 1 base and J by 0 bases, with 7 bases between them. CDR1 DFQATT and CDR2 SNEGSKA come from the germline V gene (reference sequence). The CDR3 spans 14 residues. The CDR3 nucleotides read TGCAGTGCTAGAGCCCCGAGCTCCTACAATGAGCAGTTCTTC. Amino acid sequence: CSARAPSSYNEQFF.

CDR3 sequence reads: CASSQGLGREETQYF. For the CDR3, the DNA is TGCGCCAGCAGCCAGGGACTTGGGAGGGAAGAGACCCAGTACTTC. The chain joins TRBV4-1 to TRBJ2-5; 7 positions agree with TRBD2. Germline lookup yields CDR1 MGHRA and CDR2 YSYEKL. The trim removed 3 bases at V and 3 bases at J, leaving 7 bases unmatched. CDR3 size: 15 residues.

V and J are TRBV5-1 and TRBJ2-7; 8 positions match TRBD1. V gave up 4 bases and J gave up 7 bases; unmatched junction bases: 13. Germline V lookup: CDR1 SGHRS, CDR2 YFSETQ. This CDR3 spans 15 amino acids. CDR3 coding DNA: TGCGCCAGCAGCGGGACCGGGACAGGCCCGGAAGAGCAGTACTTC. It codes for CASSGTGTGPEEQYF.

The chain recombines TRBV7-2 with TRBJ2-6; 7 nucleotides line up with TRBD1. V lost 4 bases to trimming and J lost 2 bases; unmatched junction nucleotides: 8. The length of the CDR3 is 17 residues. Germline values: CDR1 SGHTA, CDR2 FQGNSA. The CDR3 spells CASSSGQAFTGANVLTF. DNA for the CDR3: TGTGCCAGCAGCTCCGGACAGGCATTTACTGGGGCCAACGTCCTGACTTTC.

This clonotype appeared many times. This chain connects TRBV27 to TRBJ2-3, with D maybe TRBD2 (6 bases). This CDR3 spans 14 amino acids. From germline, CDR1 is MNHEY and CDR2 SMNVEV (reference sequence). Trimming removed 6 bases from V and 5 bases from J, with 15 bases in between. CDR3: CASSLGGGGDTQYF. CDR3 sequence (DNA): TGTGCCAGCAGCCTAGGTGGGGGAGGAGATACGCAGTATTTT.

This clonotype was seen ten or more times. The chain is built from TRBV7-2 and TRBJ1-1; 9 nucleotides align to TRBD1. Germline CDR1 is SGHTA and CDR2 is FQGNSA. Trimming at V came to 5 bases and at J to 5 bases, leaving 6 bases not matched to a gene. The CDR3 spans 14 residues. The CDR3 is CASSPQGAGTEAFF. CDR3 nucleotide sequence: TGTGCCAGCAGCCCACAGGGGGCGGGAACTGAAGCTTTCTTT.